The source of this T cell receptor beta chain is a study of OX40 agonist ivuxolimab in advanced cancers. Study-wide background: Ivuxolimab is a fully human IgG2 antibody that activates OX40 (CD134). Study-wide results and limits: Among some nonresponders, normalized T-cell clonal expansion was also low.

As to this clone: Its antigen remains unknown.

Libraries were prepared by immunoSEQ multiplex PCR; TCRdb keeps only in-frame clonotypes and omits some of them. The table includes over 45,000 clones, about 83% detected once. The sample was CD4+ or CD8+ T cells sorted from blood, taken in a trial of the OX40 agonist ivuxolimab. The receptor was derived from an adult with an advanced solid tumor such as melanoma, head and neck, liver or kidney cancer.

CDR3 in amino acids: CASSLQVDTQYF. DNA for the CDR3: TGTGCCAGCTCACTGCAGGTAGATACGCAGTATTTT. V gene TRBV18 combines with J gene TRBJ2-3; D not certain. The germline V gene has CDR1 KGHSH and CDR2 LQKENI. The CDR3 spans 12 residues. Trimming stripped 4 bases from V and 5 bases from J, with 7 bases between.